The following is a T cell receptor beta chain sequence with its context. Its antigen remains unidentified. The data derive from a study of shared clonotypes between healthy human individuals. Points from the study as a whole: Clonotypes shared by all four donors outscored non-shared clonotypes in generation probability.

Profiling relied on immunoSEQ multiplex PCR, and the TCRdb table lists in-frame clones only, not all of them. In the table there are more than 2 million clones, roughly 95% of which are singletons. Positive CCR7 selection of CD45RO-negative cells yielded the naive CD8 cells, and terminally differentiated effector memory CD45RA+ cells were excluded. Between the trimmed V and J ends, which lost 7 bases and 2 bases, there was a span of 11 bases. This CDR3 has 13 residues. This chain links TRBV23-1 with TRBJ2-5; TRBD2 is a possible D gene (5 bases). TRBV23-1 is sorted into the ORF group, with uncertain function. The TCR originated in a man aged 18 to 29 in good health. The sample consisted of naive CD8+ T cells sorted from blood. The CDR3 DNA reads TGCGCCAGCATCAAGGACTTGCAAGAGACCCAGTACTTC. Translated: CASIKDLQETQYF.